The rows below give T cell receptor beta chains drawn from one sample of a study of T cells in Graves' hyperthyroidism and ophthalmopathy. MiXCR, applied by TCRdb to the multiplex PCR reads, yields one record per CDR3 protein. The table shows about 280,000 distinct CDR3 sequences, with 25% to 30% occurring only once. The sample consisted of blood. The receptors here all came from a man in his forties or fifties with Graves' hyperthyroidism that later progressed to Graves' ophthalmopathy. Both conserved end residues are trimmed from each CDR3. The order of the fields is V gene, J gene, CDR3 protein.

>TRBV20-1|TRBJ1-5
SARSGTENQPQH
>TRBV12-3/TRBV12-4|TRBJ2-5
ASRTGPGETQY
>TRBV12-3/TRBV12-4|TRBJ1-6
ASSLQGNDSPLH
>TRBV6-5|TRBJ2-7
ASSYLGTEYEQY
>TRBV6-1|TRBJ1-2
ASGRPNYGYT
>TRBV4-1|TRBJ2-7
ASATGGAYEQY
>TRBV6-1|TRBJ2-7
ASRWAFYEQY
>TRBV2|TRBJ2-2
ASRIQGRAGELF
>TRBV6-5|TRBJ1-2
ASDKDRSGYT
>TRBV7-2|TRBJ2-5
ASSHSGHQETQY
>TRBV6-1|TRBJ2-7
ASRQASGSYEQY
>TRBV7-2|TRBJ2-5
ASSRGGPETQY
>TRBV6-1|TRBJ2-5
ASSPGLTSETQY
>TRBV12-3/TRBV12-4|TRBJ2-5
ASSRSSGTGIRETQY
>TRBV18|TRBJ2-2
ASSPTSRTGELF
>TRBV25-1|TRBJ2-2
ASSEGPGGYTGELF
>TRBV11-2|TRBJ2-5
ASSLELFRAGGETQY
>TRBV5-1|TRBJ1-1
ASSEGVRGTEAF
>TRBV6-2/TRBV6-3|TRBJ1-1
ASSYPTGTGYTEAF
>TRBV12-3/TRBV12-4|TRBJ2-2
ASSLTRHTGELF
>TRBV3-1|TRBJ2-2
ASSSPGTSLF
>TRBV4-1|TRBJ1-5
ASSDSSFATPQH
>TRBV5-1|TRBJ2-5
ASSYRGHMETQH
>TRBV20-1|TRBJ1-5
SAREGQGNQPQH
>TRBV11-2|TRBJ2-5
ASSRDRAETQY
>TRBV2|TRBJ2-7
ASMQEGTSYEQY
>TRBV7-9|TRBJ2-7
ASASTGANYEQY
>TRBV20-1|TRBJ1-2
SARPHGVTGYT
>TRBV7-2|TRBJ2-7
ASSFGLRGEQY
>TRBV5-1|TRBJ1-1
ASTGGTEAF
>TRBV10-3|TRBJ1-2
AISIRGKGGGYT
>TRBV25-1|TRBJ2-2
ASSSTGQGERTGELF
>TRBV6-1|TRBJ2-7
ASRGTYEQY
>TRBV5-1|TRBJ1-2
ASSFTGFYGYT
>TRBV18|TRBJ1-1
ASSPQQNTEAF
>TRBV11-2|TRBJ2-2
ASSYLAGGPPVTGELF
>TRBV3-1|TRBJ1-1
ASSRGWRDTEAF
>TRBV12-3/TRBV12-4|TRBJ1-2
ASRGQVVGGYT
>TRBV18|TRBJ1-2
ASSPTLDSSYGYT
>TRBV19|TRBJ1-5
ASSMIGGYSNQPQH
>TRBV24-1|TRBJ2-5
ATSEDRETQY
>TRBV15|TRBJ2-7
ATSPGGYWQY
>TRBV12-3/TRBV12-4|TRBJ2-7
ASTSNIYEQY
>TRBV7-9|TRBJ2-7
ASSPIGAGGFHGQY
>TRBV7-9|TRBJ2-7
ATQRASSYEQY
>TRBV6-5|TRBJ2-5
ASSSSVFEGTQY
>TRBV6-5|TRBJ1-2
ASRSGTGVLGYT
>TRBV20-1|TRBJ1-2
SARQRANYGYT
>TRBV6-5|TRBJ2-7
ASSYSRPGWSHEQY
>TRBV12-3/TRBV12-4|TRBJ2-5
ASSLSVETQY
>TRBV6-1|TRBJ2-7
ASRDRTGPSSYEQY
>TRBV12-3/TRBV12-4|TRBJ1-5
ASSFSFSQPQH
>TRBV11-1|TRBJ2-7
ASSLLWADYEQY
>TRBV7-2|TRBJ1-2
ASSLKGNYGYT